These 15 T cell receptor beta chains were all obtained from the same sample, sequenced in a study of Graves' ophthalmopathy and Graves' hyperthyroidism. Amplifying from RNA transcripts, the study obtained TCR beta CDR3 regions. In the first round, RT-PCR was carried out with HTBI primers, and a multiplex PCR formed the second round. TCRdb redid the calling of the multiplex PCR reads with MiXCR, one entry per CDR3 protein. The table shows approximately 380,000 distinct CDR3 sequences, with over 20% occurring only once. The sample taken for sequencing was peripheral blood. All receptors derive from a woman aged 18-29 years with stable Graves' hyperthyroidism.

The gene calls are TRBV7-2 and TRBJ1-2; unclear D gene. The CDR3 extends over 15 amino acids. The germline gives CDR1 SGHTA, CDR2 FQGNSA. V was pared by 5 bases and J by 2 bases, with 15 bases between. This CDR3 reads CASSPQWRANYGYTF. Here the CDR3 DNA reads TGTGCCAGCAGCCCACAGTGGAGGGCCAACTATGGCTACACCTTC. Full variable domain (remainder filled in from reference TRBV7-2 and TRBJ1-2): GAGVSQSPSNKVTEKGKDVELRCDPISGHTALYWYRQSLGQGLEFLIYFQGNSAPDKSGLPSDRFSAERTGGSVSTLTIQRTQQEDSAVYLCASSPQWRANYGYTFGSGTRLTVV.

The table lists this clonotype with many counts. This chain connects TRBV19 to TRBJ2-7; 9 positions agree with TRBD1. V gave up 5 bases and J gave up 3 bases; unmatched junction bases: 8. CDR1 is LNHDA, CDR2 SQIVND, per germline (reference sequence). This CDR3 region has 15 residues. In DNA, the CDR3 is TGTGCCAGTAGTCTCAAGCCGGGACAGGGCTACGAGCAGTACTTC. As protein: CASSLKPGQGYEQYF.

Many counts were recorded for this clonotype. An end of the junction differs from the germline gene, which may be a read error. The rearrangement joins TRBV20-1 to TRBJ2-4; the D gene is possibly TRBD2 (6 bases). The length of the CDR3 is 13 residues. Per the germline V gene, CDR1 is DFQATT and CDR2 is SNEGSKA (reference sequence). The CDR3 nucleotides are TGCAGTGCTGGAGGAGGGGCCAAAAACATTAAGTACTTC. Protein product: CSAGGGAKNIKYF.

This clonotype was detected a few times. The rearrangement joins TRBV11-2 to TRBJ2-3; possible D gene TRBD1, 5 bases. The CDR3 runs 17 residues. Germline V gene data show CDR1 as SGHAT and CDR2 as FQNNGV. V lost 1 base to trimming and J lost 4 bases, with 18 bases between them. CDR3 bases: TGTGCCAGCAGCTTAGGTACAGGACGAGGAAGGGCAGATACGCAGTATTTT. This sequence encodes CASSLGTGRGRADTQYF.

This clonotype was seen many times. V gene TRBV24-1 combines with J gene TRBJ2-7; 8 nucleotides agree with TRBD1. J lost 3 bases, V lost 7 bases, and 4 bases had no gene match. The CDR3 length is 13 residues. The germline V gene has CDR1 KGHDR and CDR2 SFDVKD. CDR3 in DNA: TGTGCCACCAGCGGACAGGGTGACTACGAGCAGTACTTC. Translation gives CATSGQGDYEQYF.

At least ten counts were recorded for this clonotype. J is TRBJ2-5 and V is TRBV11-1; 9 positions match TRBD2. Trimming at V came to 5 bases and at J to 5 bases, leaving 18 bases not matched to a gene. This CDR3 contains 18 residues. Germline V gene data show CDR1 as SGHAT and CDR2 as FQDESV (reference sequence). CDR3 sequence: CASSAHRSSGKDSETQYF. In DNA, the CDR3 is TGTGCCAGCAGCGCTCACCGGTCTAGCGGGAAGGATTCGGAGACCCAGTACTTC.

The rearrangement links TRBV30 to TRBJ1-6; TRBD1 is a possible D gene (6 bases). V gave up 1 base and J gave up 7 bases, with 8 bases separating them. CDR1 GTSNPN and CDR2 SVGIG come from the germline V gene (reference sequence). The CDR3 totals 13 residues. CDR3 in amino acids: CAWSGQENSPLHF. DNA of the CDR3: TGTGCCTGGAGTGGACAGGAAAATTCACCCCTCCACTTT.

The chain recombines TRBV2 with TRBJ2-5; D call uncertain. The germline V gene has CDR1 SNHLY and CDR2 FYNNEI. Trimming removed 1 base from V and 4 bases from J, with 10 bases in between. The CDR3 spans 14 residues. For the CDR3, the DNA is TGTGCCAGCAGTGAAGTAGCAGCCCCAGAGACCCAGTACTTC. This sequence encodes CASSEVAAPETQYF. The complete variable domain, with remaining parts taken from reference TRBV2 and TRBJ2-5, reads EPEVTQTPSHQVTQMGQEVILRCVPISNHLYFYWYRQILGQKVEFLVSFYNNEISEKSEIFDDQFSVERPDGSNFTLKIRSTKLEDSAMYFCASSEVAAPETQYFGPGTRLLVL.

The CDR3 region is CASSPSGRGNEQYF. For the CDR3, the DNA is TGTGCCAGCAGTCCTAGCGGGAGGGGGAACGAGCAGTACTTC. The genes are TRBV27 and TRBJ2-7; 12 nucleotides align to TRBD2. Germline assignment: CDR1 MNHEY and CDR2 SMNVEV (reference sequence). This CDR3 is built from 14 residues. With V trimmed by 5 bases and J by 5 bases, 4 bases remained unmatched.

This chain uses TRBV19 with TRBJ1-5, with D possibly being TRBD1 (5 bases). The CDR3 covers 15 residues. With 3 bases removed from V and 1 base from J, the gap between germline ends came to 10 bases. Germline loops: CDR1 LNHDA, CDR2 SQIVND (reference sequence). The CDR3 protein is CASSMSRDSNQPQHF. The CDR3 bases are TGTGCCAGTAGTATGTCCCGGGACAGCAATCAGCCCCAGCATTTT.

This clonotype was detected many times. The CDR3 DNA reads TGTGCCAGCAGCTTAGAGCCCAGGGGGGACACTGAAGCTTTCTTT. As protein: CASSLEPRGDTEAFF. This chain connects TRBV7-2 to TRBJ1-1, with 7 bases identical to TRBD1. CDR1 is SGHTA, CDR2 FQGNSA, per germline. J was trimmed by 3 bases and V by 1 base; bases with no gene match: 5. The CDR3 covers 15 residues.

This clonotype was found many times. The CDR3 DNA reads TGTGCCAGCAGCCTCTTCGGTGGGCAGGAGACCCAGTACTTC. Protein: CASSLFGGQETQYF. V usage is TRBV7-8 and J usage is TRBJ2-5, with D hard to call. Germline CDR1 reads SGHVS; CDR2 reads FQNEAQ. Between the trimmed V and J ends, which lost 5 bases and 5 bases, there was a span of 15 bases. The CDR3 is 14 residues long.

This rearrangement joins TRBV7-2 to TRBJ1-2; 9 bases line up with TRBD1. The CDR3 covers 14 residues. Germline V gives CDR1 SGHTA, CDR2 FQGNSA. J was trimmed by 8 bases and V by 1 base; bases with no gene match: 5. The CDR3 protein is CASSLVTGGSGYTF. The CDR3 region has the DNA TGTGCCAGCAGCTTAGTTACAGGGGGCTCCGGCTACACCTTC.

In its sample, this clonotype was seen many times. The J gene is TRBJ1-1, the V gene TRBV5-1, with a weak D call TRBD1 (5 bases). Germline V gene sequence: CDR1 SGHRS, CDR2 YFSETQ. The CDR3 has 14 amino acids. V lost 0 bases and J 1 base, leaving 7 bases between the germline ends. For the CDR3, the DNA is TGCGCCAGCAGCTTGGGACAGCAGAACACTGAAGCTTTCTTT. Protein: CASSLGQQNTEAFF.

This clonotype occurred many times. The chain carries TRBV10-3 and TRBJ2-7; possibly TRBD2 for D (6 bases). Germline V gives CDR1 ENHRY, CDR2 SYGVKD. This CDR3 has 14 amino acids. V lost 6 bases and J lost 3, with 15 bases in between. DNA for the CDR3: TGTGCCATCAGGGCTCGGGAGACAGTCTACGAGCAGTACTTC. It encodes CAIRARETVYEQYF.